The present TCR beta chain was sequenced within a study of identical twins. Broader study findings: Less excess twin sharing appeared in beta out-of-frame sequences.

Trimming pared 5 bases from V and 0 bases from J, leaving 14 bases between. This CDR3 has 15 residues. The germline CDR1 and CDR2 sequences are SGHAT and FQNNGV. Only a few counts were recorded for this clonotype. As yet, its antigen is unknown. MiXCR, applied by TCRdb to the 5' RACE reads, yields one record per CDR3 protein. The sample contains about 240,000 distinct CDR3 sequences, 10% of which appear only once. This clonotype was obtained from a man aged 50 to 59 in good health. The chain employs TRBV11-2 and TRBJ2-7; TRBD1 or TRBD2 may be the D gene (5 bases each). Input material: memory T cells sorted from blood. CDR3 nucleotides: TGTGCCAGCAGCCACGGGACGGCGAGCTCCTACGAGCAGTACTTC. This codes for CASSHGTASSYEQYF. Drawing the rest from reference TRBV11-2 and TRBJ2-7, the complete variable domain is EAGVAQSPRYKIIEKRQSVAFWCNPISGHATLYWYQQILGQGPKLLIQFQNNGVVDDSQLPKDRFSAERLKGVDSTLKIQPAKLEDSAVYLCASSHGTASSYEQYFGPGTRLTVT.